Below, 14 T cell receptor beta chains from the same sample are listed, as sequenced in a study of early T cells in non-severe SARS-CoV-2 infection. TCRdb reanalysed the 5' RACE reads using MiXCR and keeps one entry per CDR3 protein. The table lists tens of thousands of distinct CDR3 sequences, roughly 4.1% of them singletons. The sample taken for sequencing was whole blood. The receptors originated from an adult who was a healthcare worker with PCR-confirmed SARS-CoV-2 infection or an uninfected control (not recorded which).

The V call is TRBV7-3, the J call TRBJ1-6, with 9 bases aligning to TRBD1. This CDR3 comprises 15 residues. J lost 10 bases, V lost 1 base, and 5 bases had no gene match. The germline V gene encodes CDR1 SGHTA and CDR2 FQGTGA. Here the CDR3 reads CASSLRGQGLSPLHF. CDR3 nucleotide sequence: TGTGCCAGCAGCTTAAGGGGACAGGGATTATCACCCCTCCACTTT.

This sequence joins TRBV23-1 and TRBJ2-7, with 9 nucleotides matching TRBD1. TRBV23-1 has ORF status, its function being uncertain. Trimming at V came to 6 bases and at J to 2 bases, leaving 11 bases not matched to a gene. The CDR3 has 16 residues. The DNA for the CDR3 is TGCGCCAGCAGGCAGATTTACCGGGACAGGGCCTACGAGCAGTACTTC. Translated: CASRQIYRDRAYEQYF.

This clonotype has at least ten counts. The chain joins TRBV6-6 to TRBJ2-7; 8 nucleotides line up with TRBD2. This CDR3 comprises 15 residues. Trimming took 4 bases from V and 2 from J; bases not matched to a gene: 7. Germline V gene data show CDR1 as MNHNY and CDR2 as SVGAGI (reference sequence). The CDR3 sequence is CASSFIAGSTYEQYF. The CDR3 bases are TGTGCCAGCAGTTTTATAGCGGGGTCTACCTACGAGCAGTACTTC.

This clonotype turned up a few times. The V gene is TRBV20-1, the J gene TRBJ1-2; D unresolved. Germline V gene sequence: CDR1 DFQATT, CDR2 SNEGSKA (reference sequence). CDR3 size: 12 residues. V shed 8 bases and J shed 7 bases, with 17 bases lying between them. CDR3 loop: CSPTTHPSGYTF. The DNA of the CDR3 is TGCAGTCCAACAACACATCCGAGTGGCTACACCTTC.

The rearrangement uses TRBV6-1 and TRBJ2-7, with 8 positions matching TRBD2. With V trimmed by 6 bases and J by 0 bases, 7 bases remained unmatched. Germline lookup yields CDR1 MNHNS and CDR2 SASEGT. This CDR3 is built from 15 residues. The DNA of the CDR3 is TGTGCCAGCAGGTCTACTAGCGGAAGCTCCTACGAGCAGTACTTC. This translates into CASRSTSGSSYEQYF.

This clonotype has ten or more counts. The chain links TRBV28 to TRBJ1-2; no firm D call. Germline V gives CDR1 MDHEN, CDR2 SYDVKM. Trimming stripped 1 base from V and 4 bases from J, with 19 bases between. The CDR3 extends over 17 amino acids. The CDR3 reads CASSLFGSWFSRYGYTF. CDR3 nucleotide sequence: TGTGCCAGCAGTTTATTCGGGTCCTGGTTCTCGCGCTATGGCTACACCTTC.

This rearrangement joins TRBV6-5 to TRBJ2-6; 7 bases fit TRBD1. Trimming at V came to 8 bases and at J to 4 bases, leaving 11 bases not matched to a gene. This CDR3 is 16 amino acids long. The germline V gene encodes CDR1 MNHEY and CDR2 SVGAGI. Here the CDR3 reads CASASQGLTGANVLTF. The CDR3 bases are TGTGCCAGCGCTTCACAGGGGCTGACCGGGGCCAACGTCCTGACTTTC.

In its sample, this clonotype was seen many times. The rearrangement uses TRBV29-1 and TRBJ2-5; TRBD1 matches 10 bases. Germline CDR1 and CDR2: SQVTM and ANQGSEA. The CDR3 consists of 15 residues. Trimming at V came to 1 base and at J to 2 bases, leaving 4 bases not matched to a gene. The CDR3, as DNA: TGCAGCGTTGAAGGGGGACAGGGGTTACAAGAGACCCAGTACTTC. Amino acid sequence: CSVEGGQGLQETQYF.

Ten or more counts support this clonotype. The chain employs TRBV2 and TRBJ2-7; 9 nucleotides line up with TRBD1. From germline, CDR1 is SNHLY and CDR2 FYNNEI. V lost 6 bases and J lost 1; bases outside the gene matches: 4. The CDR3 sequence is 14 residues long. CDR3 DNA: TGTGCCAGCAGCCCCGGACAGGGGTCCTACGAGCAGTACTTC. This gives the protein CASSPGQGSYEQYF.

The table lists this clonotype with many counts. CDR3 protein: CASSPGPTYEQYF. CDR3 DNA sequence: TGTGCCAGCAGCCCCGGGCCCACCTACGAGCAGTACTTC. The chain joins TRBV11-1 to TRBJ2-7; D not resolved. The V and J ends lost 5 bases and 2 bases respectively, with 10 bases between them. The CDR3 length is 13 residues. CDR1 SGHAT and CDR2 FQDESV come from the germline V gene (reference sequence). Supplemented by reference TRBV11-1 and TRBJ2-7, the full variable domain reads EAEVAQSPRYKITEKSQAVAFWCDPISGHATLYWYRQILGQGPELLVQFQDESVVDDSQLPKDRFSAERLKGVDSTLKIQPAELGDSAMYLCASSPGPTYEQYFGPGTRLTVT.

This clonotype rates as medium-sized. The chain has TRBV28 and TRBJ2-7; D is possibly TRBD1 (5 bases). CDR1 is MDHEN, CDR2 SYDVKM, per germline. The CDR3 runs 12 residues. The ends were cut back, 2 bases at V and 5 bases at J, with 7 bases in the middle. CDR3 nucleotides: TGTGCCAGCAGTTTAAGGGGCCACGAGCAGTACTTC. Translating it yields CASSLRGHEQYF.

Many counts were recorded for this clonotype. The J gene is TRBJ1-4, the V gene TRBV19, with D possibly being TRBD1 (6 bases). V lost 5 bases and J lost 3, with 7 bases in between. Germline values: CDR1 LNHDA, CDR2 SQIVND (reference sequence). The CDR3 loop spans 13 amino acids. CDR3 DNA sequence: TGTGCCAGTAGTGGACAGCCTAATGAAAAACTGTTTTTT. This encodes CASSGQPNEKLFF.

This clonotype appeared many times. CDR3 sequence reads: CASSLAGDEAFF. The CDR3 nucleotides read TGTGCCAGCAGCTTAGCTGGGGATGAAGCTTTCTTT. The rearrangement uses TRBV11-2 and TRBJ1-1; D remains ambiguous. The ends were cut back, 1 base at V and 7 bases at J, with 7 bases in the middle. This CDR3 has 12 amino acids. Germline assignment: CDR1 SGHAT and CDR2 FQNNGV.

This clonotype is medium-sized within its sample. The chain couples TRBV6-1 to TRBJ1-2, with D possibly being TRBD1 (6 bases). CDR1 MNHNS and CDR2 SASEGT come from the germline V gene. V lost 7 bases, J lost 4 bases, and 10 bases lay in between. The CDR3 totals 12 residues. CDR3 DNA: TGTGCCAGCACAGGACAGCTCTATGGCTACACCTTC. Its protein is CASTGQLYGYTF.